The 19 T cell receptor beta chains given below trace back to one sample, sequenced in a study of blood T cell repertoires in COVID-19 (dated by TCRdb to 2018 to 2021). The library was made by the immunoSEQ multiplex PCR assay. TCRdb limited this immuneACCESS table to in-frame rearrangements with V and J called. A share of clones is missing; checked studies link under half to unresolved V genes, and the rest is unexplained. The sample data list some 96,000 clones, and 85% of these were observed just once. The ten largest clones add up to more than 10% of the sample. The sequenced sample was peripheral blood. The receptors shown here come from a human donor in a cohort sampled during active COVID-19.

The rearrangement uses TRBV29-1 and TRBJ2-1; 9 bases are shared with TRBD2. Trimming at V came to 7 bases and at J to 10 bases, leaving 11 bases not matched to a gene. CDR1 and CDR2 from the germline V gene are SQVTM and ANQGSEA. CDR3 length: 13 residues. CDR3 bases: TGCAGCGGATCATCGGGACTAGCAAAGGAGCAGTTCTTC. Amino acids: CSGSSGLAKEQFF.

This chain connects TRBV19 to TRBJ2-7; the D gene is possibly TRBD2 (7 bases). Trimming removed 7 bases at V and 7 bases at J, with 17 bases between. Germline CDR1 reads LNHDA; CDR2 reads SQIVND (reference sequence). CDR3 size: 13 residues. CDR3 sequence reads: CASNPGGPGEQYF. The CDR3 coding sequence is TGTGCCAGTAATCCGGGGGGCCCAGGGGAGCAGTACTTC. Full variable domain (outside the CDR3, taken from reference TRBV19 and TRBJ2-7): DGGITQSPKYLFRKEGQNVTLSCEQNLNHDAMYWYRQDPGQGLRLIYYSQIVNDFQKGDIAEGYSVSREKKESFPLTVTSAQKNPTAFYLCASNPGGPGEQYFGPGTRLTVT.

The genes are TRBV4-1 and TRBJ1-4; 10 positions match TRBD1. CDR3 size: 15 residues. Germline values: CDR1 MGHRA, CDR2 YSYEKL. Trimming at V came to 2 bases and at J to 7 bases, leaving 4 bases not matched to a gene. The CDR3 DNA reads as TGCGCCAGCAGCCAAAGACAGGGGGCTGGTGAAAAACTGTTTTTT. Translating it yields CASSQRQGAGEKLFF.

The chain combines TRBV14 with TRBJ1-2; D might be TRBD1 (5 bases). Germline lookup yields CDR1 SGHDN and CDR2 FVKESK. This CDR3 is 15 amino acids long. Trimming took 0 bases from V and 4 from J, leaving 12 bases between them. The chain's CDR3 is CASSQDRGSLYGYTF. The DNA of the CDR3 is TGTGCCAGCAGCCAAGATCGGGGGTCACTCTATGGCTACACCTTC.

The genes are TRBV6-5 and TRBJ1-2, with D uncertain. Germline assignment: CDR1 MNHEY and CDR2 SVGAGI. The CDR3 extends over 14 amino acids. V gave up 6 bases and J gave up 4 bases, with 15 bases separating them. DNA of the CDR3: TGTGCCAGCAGAACAGCCGGGGAGGGCTATGGCTACACCTTC. Protein product: CASRTAGEGYGYTF.

This clone was counted between two and nine times. This chain uses TRBV2 with TRBJ2-3, with 11 positions matching TRBD2. V trimming: 7 bases; J trimming: 8 bases; junction bases outside the gene matches: 11. From germline, CDR1 is SNHLY and CDR2 FYNNEI. The CDR3 consists of 15 residues. Written as DNA, the CDR3 is TGTGCCAGCACTAGCTTAGCGGGGGGGCAACCTACGCAGTATTTT. It specifies CASTSLAGGQPTQYF.

The chain is built from TRBV2 and TRBJ2-5, with 7 bases identical to TRBD2. Germline lookup yields CDR1 SNHLY and CDR2 FYNNEI. The CDR3 contains 19 residues. The ends lost 1 base at V and 1 base at J; junction bases unmatched: 15. CDR3 bases: TGTGCCAGCAGTGAAGTTCGCCTAGCGGTGAACTATATCCAAGAGACCCAGTACTTC. It encodes CASSEVRLAVNYIQETQYF.

This clone has just a few counts. The rearrangement joins TRBV21-1 to TRBJ2-7; the DNA was not used to check the table's D call, TRBD2. TRBV21-1 has pseudogene status. The CDR3 consists of 21 residues. This CDR3 reads CASSKAEASGSPIGTSYEQYF. CDR3 nucleotide sequence: TGTGCCAGCAGCAAAGCAGAGGCTAGCGGGAGTCCCATAGGAACCTCCTACGAGCAGTACTTC.

This clone was counted between two and nine times. V usage is TRBV11-2 and J usage is TRBJ2-1, with D uncertain. The germline V and J ends were trimmed by 7 bases and 0 bases, with 7 bases remaining between them. The CDR3 is made up of 13 amino acids. Germline V gene sequence: CDR1 SGHAT, CDR2 FQNNGV. This CDR3 reads CASTRSSYNEQFF. CDR3 nucleotide sequence: TGTGCCAGCACCCGGAGCTCCTACAATGAGCAGTTCTTC. Full variable domain (outside the CDR3, taken from reference TRBV11-2 and TRBJ2-1): EAGVAQSPRYKIIEKRQSVAFWCNPISGHATLYWYQQILGQGPKLLIQFQNNGVVDDSQLPKDRFSAERLKGVDSTLKIQPAKLEDSAVYLCASTRSSYNEQFFGPGTRLTVL.

V and J are TRBV10-3 and TRBJ2-2, with TRBD1 as a possible D gene (5 bases). CDR1 ENHRY and CDR2 SYGVKD come from the germline V gene. The CDR3 is 14 amino acids. V gave up 8 bases and J gave up 2 bases, with 12 bases separating them. DNA for the CDR3: TGTGCCATCTGGGGCAGCGCCAACACCGGGGAGCTGTTTTTT. It encodes CAIWGSANTGELFF.

V gene TRBV7-2 combines with J gene TRBJ1-3; D is possibly TRBD1 (6 bases). CDR1 is SGHTA and CDR2 is FQGNSA in the germline V gene. The CDR3 runs to 16 residues. V was clipped by 6 bases and J by 0 bases, with 15 bases between them. The CDR3 DNA sequence: TGTGCCAGCAGTTTTGGGACATTCCTCTCTGGAAACACCATATATTTT. Its protein is CASSFGTFLSGNTIYF.

The gene calls are TRBV6-2 or TRBV6-3 and TRBJ1-2; D not resolved. The length of the CDR3 is 14 residues. Germline V gene sequence: CDR1 MNHEY, CDR2 SVGEGT. V dropped 2 bases and J dropped 2 bases, with 9 bases sitting between them. CDR3 in DNA: TGTGCCAGCAGTTACCCCACGGTAAACTATGGCTACACCTTC. This encodes CASSYPTVNYGYTF.

The rearrangement joins TRBV6-6 to TRBJ2-3; tentative D call: TRBD2 (6 bases). Germline V lookup: CDR1 MNHNY, CDR2 SVGAGI (reference sequence). The CDR3 runs to 16 residues. The V gene lost 2 bases and the J gene lost 5 bases, with 17 bases spanning the gap. As DNA, the CDR3 is TGTGCCAGCAGTTACGGGTGGAGCGGGCCTGGAGATACGCAGTATTTT. Its translation is CASSYGWSGPGDTQYF.

This clone was observed a few times. This CDR3 is CASSANRQGLLHF. The CDR3 nucleotides read TGTGCCAGCAGTGCAAACCGACAGGGACTCCTCCACTTT. The V gene is TRBV6-4, the J gene TRBJ1-6, with 7 bases identical to TRBD1. Trimming removed 4 bases from V and 15 bases from J; junction bases left unmatched: 9. CDR1 is MRHNA, CDR2 SNTAGT, per germline. The CDR3 runs to 13 residues.

As concerns this clone: Other nucleotide sequences in the sample specify the same CDR3. CDR3 loop: CASSPLAGARETQYF. In DNA form, the CDR3 reads TGTGCCAGCTCACCACTAGCGGGAGCGAGGGAGACCCAGTACTTC. The V call is TRBV18, the J call TRBJ2-5; 9 positions agree with TRBD2. The V gene's germline CDR1 is KGHSH and CDR2 LQKENI. This CDR3 is built from 15 residues. The V gene end was trimmed by 1 base and the J gene end by 5 bases; junction bases not matched to a gene: 5.

This clone occurred a few times. The chain employs TRBV11-3 and TRBJ2-2; TRBD2 agrees at 15 bases. CDR3 size: 18 residues. The J segment lost 6 bases and the V segment lost 4 bases, leaving 9 bases of the junction unmatched. Per the germline V gene, CDR1 is SGHNT and CDR2 is YENEEA. The CDR3 bases are TGTGCCAGCAGCTCGGGACTAGCGGGAGGAGGAGGGCCCGGGGAGCTGTTTTTT. Translated: CASSSGLAGGGGPGELFF.

The V call is TRBV21-1, the J call TRBJ1-5; TRBD1, the table's D call, was not compared with the DNA. TRBV21-1 is labeled a pseudogene. The CDR3 has 13 residues. CDR3 bases: TGTGCCAGCAGCAAAGACAGTGATCAGCCCCAGCATTTT. This sequence encodes CASSKDSDQPQHF.

The J gene is TRBJ2-7, the V gene TRBV12-3 or TRBV12-4; perhaps TRBD2 as D (6 bases). The CDR3 extends over 13 amino acids. The V and J ends lost 6 bases and 3 bases respectively, with 12 bases between them. As DNA, the CDR3 is TGTGCCAGCAGCATTGGGGGGTACTACGAGCAGTACTTC. This sequence encodes CASSIGGYYEQYF.

V gene TRBV14 combines with J gene TRBJ2-5; TRBD1 might be the D (6 bases). Trimming took 4 bases from V and 6 from J, leaving 9 bases between them. CDR3 length equals 12 residues. CDR1 is SGHDN and CDR2 is FVKESK in the germline V gene. CDR3: CASSPQGKTQYF. The DNA of the CDR3 is TGTGCCAGCAGCCCACAGGGAAAGACCCAGTACTTC. Together with reference TRBV14 and TRBJ2-5, the CDR3 gives the full variable domain: EAGVTQFPSHSVIEKGQTVTLRCDPISGHDNLYWYRRVMGKEIKFLLHFVKESKQDESGMPNNRFLAERTGGTYSTLKVQPAELEDSGVYFCASSPQGKTQYFGPGTRLLVL.